Presented here are 27 T cell receptor beta chains from one specimen sequenced in a study of T cell repertoires in cytomegalovirus infection. A single record per CDR3 protein comes from TCRdb applying MiXCR to the reads. The table includes hundreds of thousands of distinct CDR3 sequences, about a tenth detected once. Material: PBMCs. These receptors came from a human donor in good health (CMV status not recorded). Some clones in this sample may be carry-over from other donors' samples.

This clonotype has a count of ten or more. The chain recombines TRBV5-1 with TRBJ2-1; D is tentatively TRBD1 or TRBD2 (5 bases each). Trimming cost V 0 bases and J 5 bases, with 15 bases left between them. This CDR3 is built from 16 residues. Per germline, CDR1 SGHRS and CDR2 YFSETQ. The chain's CDR3 is CASSLASAGTNNEQFF. CDR3 DNA sequence: TGCGCCAGCAGCTTGGCCTCGGCAGGGACGAACAATGAGCAGTTCTTC.

The chain is built from TRBV2 and TRBJ2-7; perhaps TRBD1 as D (6 bases). The V and J ends lost 4 bases and 3 bases respectively, with 7 bases between them. The CDR3 is 12 residues long. Per the germline V gene, CDR1 is SNHLY and CDR2 is FYNNEI. CDR3 in amino acids: CASSGTVYEQYF. Written as DNA, the CDR3 is TGTGCCAGCAGTGGGACAGTCTACGAGCAGTACTTC.

This clonotype was seen a handful of times. The chain has TRBV12-3 or TRBV12-4 and TRBJ1-2; a weak D match, TRBD1 (5 bases). The CDR3 contains 14 residues. Trimming removed 5 bases at V and 1 base at J, with 11 bases between. This CDR3 reads CASSETASNYGYTF. CDR3 in DNA: TGTGCCAGCAGTGAGACAGCTAGTAACTATGGCTACACCTTC.

The chain links TRBV29-1 to TRBJ2-7, with 10 nucleotides matching TRBD1. CDR1 and CDR2 from the germline V gene are SQVTM and ANQGSEA. The CDR3 is made up of 15 amino acids. J lost 1 base, V lost 2 bases, and 5 bases had no gene match. The CDR3, as DNA: TGCAGCGTTGAATTTGGACAGGGGGTTTCCTACGAGCAGTACTTC. It encodes CSVEFGQGVSYEQYF.

This clonotype was detected ten times or more. This sequence joins TRBV19 and TRBJ1-5; D perhaps matches TRBD1 (5 bases). The V end lost 9 bases, the J end lost 9 bases, and 24 bases lay between the germline ends. This CDR3 contains 15 residues. The V gene's germline CDR1 is LNHDA and CDR2 SQIVND (reference sequence). CDR3 coding DNA: TGTGCCAGCAGGAGCGGGACGGACTTACGTAGGCCCCAGCATTTT. It translates to CASRSGTDLRRPQHF.

Ten or more counts support this clonotype. The V gene is TRBV7-2, the J gene TRBJ1-5, with D perhaps TRBD1 (6 bases). Germline V CDR1 and CDR2: SGHTA, FQGNSA. This CDR3 has 15 residues. The V end lost 1 base, the J end lost 5 bases, and 12 bases lay between the germline ends. The CDR3 DNA is TGTGCCAGCAGCTTAGAAGGGGGGGGGCATCAGCCCCAGCATTTT. Protein product: CASSLEGGGHQPQHF.

This clonotype was detected a few times. The V and J genes are TRBV5-1 and TRBJ2-2; D not resolved. This CDR3 is 15 amino acids long. CDR1 and CDR2 from the germline V gene are SGHRS and YFSETQ. The ends were cut back, 7 bases at V and 1 base at J, with 14 bases in the middle. The chain's CDR3 is CASLPDHRNTGELFF. The CDR3 DNA follows: TGCGCCAGCCTTCCTGACCATCGGAACACCGGGGAGCTGTTTTTT.

This clonotype showed up many times. The chain employs TRBV28 and TRBJ2-1; 9 bases are shared with TRBD1. Germline values: CDR1 MDHEN, CDR2 SYDVKM. The trim removed 6 bases at V and 4 bases at J, leaving 7 bases unmatched. The CDR3 has 15 residues. The DNA of the CDR3 is TGTGCCAGCAGCCCCGGACAGGGGCGATACAATGAGCAGTTCTTC. As protein: CASSPGQGRYNEQFF.

In its sample, this clonotype was seen many times. The chain employs TRBV28 and TRBJ2-3, with 7 positions matching TRBD1. Germline V gene lookup returns CDR1 MDHEN and CDR2 SYDVKM. The CDR3 has 15 residues. With V trimmed by 3 bases and J by 2 bases, 5 bases remained unmatched. CDR3 loop: CASSFQTGATDTQYF. The CDR3 DNA reads as TGTGCCAGCAGTTTCCAAACAGGGGCCACAGATACGCAGTATTTT.

This clonotype was counted a few times. This sequence joins TRBV5-5 and TRBJ1-1, with D tentatively TRBD1 (6 bases). This CDR3 has 15 residues. The germline V and J ends were trimmed by 0 bases and 1 base, with 10 bases remaining between them. The germline V gene has CDR1 SGHKS and CDR2 YYEKEE (reference sequence). The CDR3, as DNA: TGTGCCAGCAGCTTGGAAAGGACAGCGAACACTGAAGCTTTCTTT. Residues: CASSLERTANTEAFF. Supplemented by reference TRBV5-5 and TRBJ1-1, the full variable domain reads DAGVTQSPTHLIKTRGQQVTLRCSPISGHKSVSWYQQVLGQGPQFIFQYYEKEERGRGNFPDRFSARQFPNYSSELNVNALLLGDSALYLCASSLERTANTEAFFGQGTRLTVV.

This clonotype occurred many times. The gene calls are TRBV4-3 and TRBJ2-3, with 11 bases fitting TRBD1. CDR3 length equals 16 residues. Germline CDR1 and CDR2: LGHNA and YSLEER. Trimming at V came to 1 base and at J to 4 bases, leaving 4 bases not matched to a gene. The CDR3 DNA reads TGCGCCAGCAGCCAAGGACTGGGACAGGGGGCAGATACGCAGTATTTT. Amino acids: CASSQGLGQGADTQYF.

This clonotype has ten or more counts. V gene TRBV12-3 or TRBV12-4 combines with J gene TRBJ2-1, with 8 bases aligning to TRBD2. CDR3 length: 13 residues. J was trimmed by 7 bases and V by 6 bases; bases with no gene match: 5. CDR3 sequence: CASRPGLENEQFF. CDR3 in DNA: TGTGCCAGCAGACCGGGACTAGAGAATGAGCAGTTCTTC.

This clonotype was found many times. V and J are TRBV7-2 and TRBJ2-7, with 10 nucleotides matching TRBD1. The CDR3 contains 14 residues. CDR1 SGHTA and CDR2 FQGNSA come from the germline V gene. Unmatched junction bases numbered 3, after V lost 1 base and J lost 6 bases. DNA of the CDR3: TGTGCCAGCAGCTTAGGGGGGACAGGGGCCGAGCAGTACTTC. It specifies CASSLGGTGAEQYF. Full variable domain (missing parts from reference TRBV7-2 and TRBJ2-7): GAGVSQSPSNKVTEKGKDVELRCDPISGHTALYWYRQSLGQGLEFLIYFQGNSAPDKSGLPSDRFSAERTGGSVSTLTIQRTQQEDSAVYLCASSLGGTGAEQYFGPGTRLTVT.

The chain recombines TRBV29-1 with TRBJ2-5; possible D gene TRBD1, 6 bases. From germline, CDR1 is SQVTM and CDR2 ANQGSEA. The CDR3 is 16 residues long. Trimming removed 3 bases from V and 1 base from J, with 18 bases in between. CDR3 loop: CSVEAFDRRFQETQYF. The CDR3 region has the DNA TGCAGCGTTGAGGCTTTTGACAGGCGTTTCCAAGAGACCCAGTACTTC.

This clonotype was counted many times. The gene calls are TRBV7-2 and TRBJ2-1, with D perhaps assigned TRBD1 or TRBD2 (5 bases each). The CDR3 has 14 residues. V lost 4 bases, J lost 2 bases, and 9 bases lay in between. Germline CDR1 SGHTA, CDR2 FQGNSA. CDR3 sequence: CASSSGPTYNEQFF. The CDR3 DNA sequence: TGTGCCAGCAGCTCGGGGCCTACCTACAATGAGCAGTTCTTC.

This clonotype occurred a few times. V usage is TRBV6-8 and J usage is TRBJ2-7; 14 bases map to TRBD2. The CDR3 runs 15 residues. Germline V CDR1 and CDR2: MNHGY, SAAAGT. V lost 11 bases, J lost 4 bases, and 10 bases stayed unmatched. The chain's CDR3 is CALRLAGGHRYEQYV. The CDR3 bases are TGTGCCTTGAGACTAGCGGGGGGGCACCGTTACGAGCAGTACGTC.

The chain carries TRBV20-1 and TRBJ2-7, with 8 positions matching TRBD2. V lost 6 bases to trimming and J lost 1 base; unmatched junction nucleotides: 8. Germline CDR1 DFQATT, CDR2 SNEGSKA (reference sequence). The CDR3 has 14 amino acids. The CDR3 region is CSALSGGWSYEQYF. The CDR3 DNA sequence: TGCAGTGCCCTGAGCGGGGGATGGTCCTACGAGCAGTACTTC.

This clonotype was counted ten times or more. The CDR3 coding sequence is TGTGCCAGCGGACCAGGAACGGGGGACTATGGCTACACCTTC. Translation gives CASGPGTGDYGYTF. The chain uses TRBV12-3 or TRBV12-4 and TRBJ1-2; possible D gene TRBD1, 5 bases. The CDR3 spans 14 residues. V was shortened by 8 bases and J by 3 bases, with 16 bases between the two germline ends.

This clonotype came up a few times. The gene calls are TRBV19 and TRBJ1-1; D unresolved. Germline values: CDR1 LNHDA, CDR2 SQIVND (reference sequence). V lost 5 bases and J lost 6, with 13 bases in between. CDR3 length: 13 residues. This chain's CDR3 is CASSFTGLPEAFF. In DNA, the CDR3 is TGTGCCAGTAGTTTTACCGGCCTACCTGAAGCTTTCTTT.

There are many counts of this clonotype. The rearrangement uses TRBV10-3 and TRBJ2-2; TRBD2 matches 12 bases. The CDR3 spans 19 residues. Looked up from germline, CDR1 is ENHRY and CDR2 is SYGVKD. Losses at the gene ends were 3 bases for V and 0 bases for J; bases not matched to a gene: 8. The DNA for the CDR3 is TGTGCCATCAGTGAATCTCTAGCGGGGGGGAGTTCGAACACCGGGGAGCTGTTTTTT. It translates to CAISESLAGGSSNTGELFF.

This clonotype was recorded at least ten times. The chain joins TRBV6-6 to TRBJ2-1, with 9 bases identical to TRBD2. Germline V CDR1 and CDR2: MNHNY, SVGAGI (reference sequence). Trimming took 7 bases from V and 8 from J; bases not matched to a gene: 18. The CDR3 extends over 17 amino acids. The CDR3 region has the DNA TGTGCCAGCATCCCCGGGAGAAGGGGCGGGGGGGCGGATGAGCAGTTCTTC. This translates into CASIPGRRGGGADEQFF.

This sequence joins TRBV28 and TRBJ2-1; TRBD2 aligns across 13 bases. From germline, CDR1 is MDHEN and CDR2 SYDVKM. J was trimmed by 9 bases and V by 6 bases; bases with no gene match: 11. The CDR3 is 16 amino acids. CDR3 residues: CASSLPGLAGIGEQFF. The DNA for the CDR3 is TGTGCCAGCAGCTTACCGGGACTAGCGGGGATTGGTGAGCAGTTCTTC.

In its sample, this clonotype was seen many times. The V call is TRBV2, the J call TRBJ2-2; D is tentatively TRBD1 or TRBD2 (7 bases each). Looked up from germline, CDR1 is SNHLY and CDR2 is FYNNEI. V lost 4 bases and J lost 5, with 14 bases in between. This CDR3 has 15 amino acids. This chain's CDR3 is CASSAQGGETGELFF. CDR3 DNA sequence: TGTGCCAGCAGTGCTCAGGGGGGGGAGACCGGGGAGCTGTTTTTT.

The rearrangement joins TRBV29-1 to TRBJ2-7; no firm D call. The V end was cut by 0 bases, the J end by 7 bases, with 10 bases between. Per the germline V gene, CDR1 is SQVTM and CDR2 is ANQGSEA. The CDR3 has 12 amino acids. CDR3 sequence: CSVEDLLGEQYV. In DNA form, the CDR3 reads TGCAGCGTTGAAGATCTTTTGGGAGAGCAGTACGTC.

As concerns this clonotype: One junction end disagrees with the germline gene, perhaps due to a read error. The J gene is TRBJ2-3, the V gene TRBV9; TRBD1 matches at 8 bases. Germline V gene sequence: CDR1 SGDLS, CDR2 YYNGEE. This CDR3 contains 12 residues. The CDR3, as DNA: TGTGCCAGCAGCCCATATCCCGGGACAGGAGTATTT. Translated: CASSPYPGTGVF. Combining the CDR3 with reference TRBV9 and TRBJ2-3 gives the whole variable domain DSGVTQTPKHLITATGQRVTLRCSPRSGDLSVYWYQQSLDQGLQFLIQYYNGEERAKGNILERFSAQQFPDLHSELNLSSLELGDSALYFCASSPYPGTGVFGPGTRLTVL.

This clonotype was seen at least ten times. This chain links TRBV7-2 with TRBJ2-1; D uncertain. Germline loops: CDR1 SGHTA, CDR2 FQGNSA. V was clipped by 3 bases and J by 10 bases, with 13 bases between them. This CDR3 region has 13 residues. The CDR3 region has the DNA TGTGCCAGCAGCTTTATACCCAGACAAGAGCAGTTCTTC. Translating gives CASSFIPRQEQFF.

CDR3 nucleotide sequence: TGCAGCGCCCTGACAGAAGCAACTGAAGCTTTCTTT. This codes for CSALTEATEAFF. The chain joins TRBV29-1 to TRBJ1-1, with D perhaps matching TRBD1 (5 bases). Trimming took 7 bases from V and 5 from J, leaving 14 bases between them. The CDR3 runs to 12 residues. Germline V CDR1 and CDR2: SQVTM, ANQGSEA.